The 21 T cell receptor beta chains presented below share a single source sample, sequenced in a study of T cell responses to AZD1222 COVID-19 vaccine. Here immunoSEQ multiplex PCR was the method, and the copy in TCRdb shows in-frame clones only, minus some. The table includes around 120,000 clones, 80% to 90% detected once. The sample here was peripheral blood, taken on day 0 of AZD1222 vaccination. The receptors stem from an adult in good health.

The V and J genes are TRBV7-2 and TRBJ2-3; D is undetermined. Trimming cost V 2 bases and J 0 bases, with 6 bases left between them. CDR3 length equals 14 residues. Germline values: CDR1 SGHTA, CDR2 FQGNSA. The CDR3 nucleotides are TGTGCCAGCAGCTTACGCGGCAGCACAGATACGCAGTATTTT. Protein product: CASSLRGSTDTQYF.

The J gene is TRBJ2-1, the V gene TRBV5-4; 8 bases fit TRBD2. Germline values: CDR1 SGHNT, CDR2 YYREEE (reference sequence). Trimming removed 2 bases from V and 2 bases from J; junction bases left unmatched: 3. The CDR3 loop spans 15 amino acids. CDR3 protein: CASSLPGGPYNEQFF. The CDR3 DNA sequence: TGTGCCAGCAGCTTACCGGGGGGGCCCTACAATGAGCAGTTCTTC.

This clone was observed at least ten times. The chain joins TRBV3-1 (or the pseudogene TRBV3-2) to TRBJ2-2, with D maybe TRBD1 (7 bases). Per germline, CDR1 LGHDT and CDR2 YNNKEL (reference sequence). The germline V and J ends were trimmed by 4 bases and 5 bases, with 17 bases remaining between them. The CDR3 length is 16 residues. CDR3 amino acids: CASSLEEGASTGELFF. Here the CDR3 DNA reads TGTGCCAGCAGCCTCGAGGAGGGGGCAAGTACCGGGGAGCTGTTTTTT.

The V call is TRBV5-1, the J call TRBJ2-1, with unresolved D. Per germline, CDR1 SGHRS and CDR2 YFSETQ. V was pared by 5 bases and J by 0 bases, with 12 bases between. This CDR3 has 15 residues. The CDR3 spells CASSLDSSSYNEQFF. The CDR3 nucleotides are TGCGCCAGCAGTCTCGACTCGAGCTCCTACAATGAGCAGTTCTTC.

This clone has only one observation. The chain couples TRBV30 to TRBJ1-5; D gene uncertain. The germline V gene encodes CDR1 GTSNPN and CDR2 SVGIG (reference sequence). The CDR3 contains 14 residues. The V gene lost 0 bases and the J gene lost 6 bases, with 12 bases spanning the gap. The CDR3 protein is CAWSVMSSSQPQHF. CDR3 nucleotides: TGTGCCTGGAGTGTGATGTCCTCGTCTCAGCCCCAGCATTTT.

CDR3 protein: CASSLSRDPVMTEAFF. CDR3 DNA: TGTGCCAGCAGCTTAAGCAGGGACCCCGTAATGACTGAAGCTTTCTTT. The rearrangement joins TRBV7-2 to TRBJ1-1; D may be TRBD1 (5 bases). This CDR3 is built from 16 residues. V gave up 2 bases and J gave up 5 bases, with 18 bases separating them. CDR1 SGHTA and CDR2 FQGNSA come from the germline V gene.

The CDR3 DNA reads as TGCGCCAGCAGCTCGGGGGACAGGGGGAATTCACCCCTCCACTTT. Amino acids: CASSSGDRGNSPLHF. V and J are TRBV5-1 and TRBJ1-6; 11 nucleotides match TRBD1. Per germline, CDR1 SGHRS and CDR2 YFSETQ. V shed 3 bases and J 7 bases; nucleotides not matched to a gene: 3. The CDR3 has 15 amino acids.

This chain uses TRBV28 with TRBJ2-7, with 8 bases matching TRBD2. Unmatched junction bases numbered 8, after V lost 7 bases and J lost 0 bases. The length of the CDR3 is 15 residues. Germline CDR1 and CDR2: MDHEN and SYDVKM. The CDR3 nucleotides read TGTGCCAGCACCCCCGGCGGGGGGACCTCCTACGAGCAGTACTTC. Translating it yields CASTPGGGTSYEQYF.

The rearrangement uses TRBV7-9 and TRBJ1-6; D remains ambiguous. Germline-derived CDR1 and CDR2 are SEHNR and FQNEAQ (reference sequence). The CDR3 contains 12 residues. V lost 2 bases, J lost 9 bases, and 5 bases lay in between. DNA for the CDR3: TGTGCCAGCAGCTTACCGGGTTCACCCCTCCACTTT. Amino acid sequence: CASSLPGSPLHF. Full variable domain (rest looked up from reference TRBV7-9 and TRBJ1-6): DTGVSQNPRHKITKRGQNVTFRCDPISEHNRLYWYRQTLGQGPEFLTYFQNEAQLEKSRLLSDRFSAERPKGSFSTLEIQRTEQGDSAMYLCASSLPGSPLHFGNGTRLTVT.

The J gene is TRBJ1-2, the V gene TRBV7-8; possibly TRBD1 for D (6 bases). The CDR3 contains 14 residues. The V end was cut by 2 bases, the J end by 4 bases, with 11 bases between. From germline, CDR1 is SGHVS and CDR2 FQNEAQ. The CDR3 loop is CASSLSPGAYGYTF. The CDR3 DNA sequence: TGTGCCAGCAGCTTATCCCCAGGGGCCTATGGCTACACCTTC.

This clone was observed a single time. This rearrangement joins TRBV6-2 or TRBV6-3 to TRBJ1-5; possibly TRBD1 for D (5 bases). This CDR3 has 12 residues. The V end was cut by 5 bases, the J end by 9 bases, with 11 bases between. Germline V gives CDR1 MNHEY, CDR2 SVGEGT. CDR3 sequence reads: CASSTGVRPQHF. Written as DNA, the CDR3 is TGTGCCAGCAGTACGGGGGTTCGGCCCCAGCATTTT.

This clone appeared a single time. This sequence joins TRBV7-2 and TRBJ2-1, with 7 bases lining up with TRBD2. The V gene's germline CDR1 is SGHTA and CDR2 FQGNSA. This CDR3 spans 13 amino acids. J was trimmed by 3 bases and V by 5 bases; bases with no gene match: 1. The CDR3 is CASSRDYYNEQFF. CDR3 DNA sequence: TGTGCCAGCAGCCGGGACTACTACAATGAGCAGTTCTTC.

The chain has TRBV5-1 and TRBJ2-2; D remains ambiguous. V lost 1 base and J 4 bases, leaving 5 bases between the germline ends. The germline gives CDR1 SGHRS, CDR2 YFSETQ. The CDR3 is 13 amino acids. The CDR3 spells CASSLIGTGELFF. The CDR3 DNA reads as TGCGCCAGCAGCTTGATCGGCACCGGGGAGCTGTTTTTT.

This chain links TRBV6-2 or TRBV6-3 with TRBJ1-2; TRBD1 might be the D (5 bases). The V and J ends lost 2 bases and 7 bases respectively, with 14 bases between them. The CDR3 has 14 residues. Germline CDR1 and CDR2: MNHEY and SVGEGT. The CDR3 loop reads CASSYGAGEAGYTF. DNA for the CDR3: TGTGCCAGCAGTTACGGGGCCGGGGAGGCTGGCTACACCTTC.

This clone showed up just once. The J gene is TRBJ2-1, the V gene TRBV5-1; tentatively, D is TRBD2 (6 bases). The germline V and J ends were trimmed by 5 bases and 5 bases, with 17 bases remaining between them. This CDR3 comprises 15 residues. From germline, CDR1 is SGHRS and CDR2 YFSETQ. CDR3 sequence reads: CASRSTGTPNNEQFF. CDR3 DNA sequence: TGCGCCAGCAGAAGTACCGGGACTCCCAACAATGAGCAGTTCTTC.

The chain has TRBV6-5 and TRBJ1-4, with D unresolved. Between the trimmed V and J ends, which lost 8 bases and 5 bases, there was a span of 9 bases. The CDR3 loop spans 12 amino acids. Germline CDR1 and CDR2: MNHEY and SVGAGI. This CDR3 is CASAPRNEKLFF. The CDR3, as DNA: TGTGCCAGCGCCCCCAGGAATGAAAAACTGTTTTTT.

This sequence joins TRBV4-1 and TRBJ1-5; TRBD1 matches at 8 bases. The V gene's germline CDR1 is MGHRA and CDR2 YSYEKL. CDR3 length equals 13 residues. The V segment lost 4 bases and the J segment 7 bases; nucleotides outside the gene matches: 3. Here the CDR3 reads CASSLQGGQPQHF. CDR3 DNA sequence: TGCGCCAGCAGCCTACAGGGGGGACAGCCCCAGCATTTT.

The CDR3 loop reads CASSFGGGQDEKLFF. The CDR3 coding sequence is TGTGCCAGCAGCTTTGGTGGCGGTCAAGATGAAAAACTGTTTTTT. V is TRBV5-4 and J is TRBJ1-4; the D is unclear. This CDR3 is 15 amino acids long. Germline V CDR1 and CDR2: SGHNT, YYREEE (reference sequence). Trimming stripped 2 bases from V and 6 bases from J, with 14 bases between.

V usage is TRBV9 and J usage is TRBJ2-3; TRBD2 agrees at 8 bases. The ends lost 4 bases at V and 6 bases at J; junction bases unmatched: 7. Germline CDR1 and CDR2: SGDLS and YYNGEE. CDR3 length equals 14 residues. CDR3 bases: TGTGCCAGCAGCCCATACGGGACTAGTGATACGCAGTATTTT. It is translated as CASSPYGTSDTQYF.

The chain joins TRBV5-4 to TRBJ2-4; perhaps TRBD2 as D (6 bases). With 3 bases removed from V and 0 bases from J, the gap between germline ends came to 7 bases. CDR1 and CDR2 (germline): SGHNT, YYREEE (reference sequence). This CDR3 is built from 14 residues. The CDR3 is CASSWGGAKNIQYF. The DNA of the CDR3 is TGTGCCAGCAGCTGGGGAGGAGCCAAAAACATTCAGTACTTC.

With respect to this clone: An end of the junction does not agree with germline; a read error may underlie this. The chain links TRBV7-9 to TRBJ1-1; possibly TRBD1 for D (6 bases). This CDR3 has 13 residues. Germline V gene data show CDR1 as SEHNR and CDR2 as FQNEAQ (reference sequence). The CDR3 DNA reads as TGTGCCAGCAGCTTTTCAGGGGACACGGAAGCTTTCTTT. Protein sequence: CASSFSGDTEAFF. Complete variable domain (other parts from reference TRBV7-9 and TRBJ1-1): DTGVSQNPRHKITKRGQNVTFRCDPISEHNRLYWYRQTLGQGPEFLTYFQNEAQLEKSRLLSDRFSAERPKGSFSTLEIQRTEQGDSAMYLCASSFSGDTEAFFGQGTRLTVV.